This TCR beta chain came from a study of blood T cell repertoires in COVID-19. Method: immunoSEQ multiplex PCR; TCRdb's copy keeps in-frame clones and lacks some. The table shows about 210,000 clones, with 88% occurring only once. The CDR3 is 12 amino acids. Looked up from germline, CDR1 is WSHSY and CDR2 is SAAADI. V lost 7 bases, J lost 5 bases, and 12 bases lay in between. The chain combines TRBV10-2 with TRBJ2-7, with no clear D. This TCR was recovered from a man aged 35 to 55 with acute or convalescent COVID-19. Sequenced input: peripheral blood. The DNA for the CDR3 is TGCGCCAGCATGTGGGTGGGCGACGAGCAGTACTTC. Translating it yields CASMWVGDEQYF.